This TCR beta chain was captured in a study of shared clonotypes between healthy human individuals. Between the trimmed V and J ends, which lost 10 bases and 4 bases, there was a span of 19 bases. This CDR3 is 14 amino acids long. Germline V lookup: CDR1 MDHEN, CDR2 SYDVKM. Here immunoSEQ multiplex PCR was the method, and the copy in TCRdb shows in-frame clones only, minus some. The sample lists approximately 980,000 clones; approximately 80% were seen once. The sequencing sample was made of memory CD4+ T cells sorted from blood. Specified subset: CD45RA-negative fraction. The TCR sequence derives from a man aged 18-30 years in good health. J is TRBJ1-2 and V is TRBV28; D not certain. The CDR3 loop is CATSFLGAGYGYTF. The CDR3 DNA follows: TGTGCCACCTCATTTCTCGGTGCAGGCTATGGCTACACCTTC.